This T cell receptor beta chain was obtained from a study of CD8 T cells in ankylosing spondylitis. Study findings and constraints: Prior literature has documented some motif variants in synovial fluid and blood from reactive arthritis. Made up of 7 to 9 highly homologous variants, a TCR beta motif appeared characteristic of ankylosing spondylitis blood. Reported data indicate significant enrichment of disease-linked clones within matched ankylosing spondylitis synovial fluid.

5'-RACE, quantitative and with molecular barcodes, yielded the TCR beta libraries. MiXCR, run by TCRdb on the 5' RACE reads, gives a single entry per CDR3 protein. Here the sample spans 750,000 to 850,000 distinct CDR3 sequences, about 11% being singletons. About this clonotype: Antigen unknown.

This CDR3 spans 16 amino acids. The V gene's germline CDR1 is SGHRS and CDR2 YFSETQ. V lost 4 bases, J lost 3 bases, and 7 bases stayed unmatched. The receptor's source is a male donor with ankylosing spondylitis. This chain connects TRBV5-1 to TRBJ2-7, with 13 bases fitting TRBD2. Sequences were obtained from blood, either unsorted or a sorted T cell fraction (not recorded which). CDR3: CASSRTSGSTGYEQYF. The CDR3 DNA is TGCGCCAGCAGCCGGACTAGCGGGAGCACTGGCTACGAGCAGTACTTC.